One sample yielded the 2 T cell receptor beta chains listed below, sequenced in a study of tumor-infiltrating lymphocytes in primary liver carcinoma. Co-extracting RNA and DNA was done with about 20-34 mg of unsorted bulk tissue as input. The researchers produced TCR beta cDNA from 500 ng total RNA with a constant-region primer. TCR beta libraries came from three nested multiplex PCR rounds using slightly modified ARM-PCR. A C-beta reverse primer was combined with TRBV1-TRBV30 forward primers in the first two PCR rounds, and each round had about 10 cycles. One entry per CDR3 protein, called by TCRdb with MiXCR from the multiplex PCR reads. The table shows fewer than 200,000 distinct CDR3 sequences, with around 81% occurring only once. The sequenced sample was tumor tissue from primary liver carcinoma. These receptors were collected from a man aged 35 to 55 with primary liver carcinoma and hepatitis B virus infection.

On this clonotype itself: A junction end diverges from the germline sequence, so it may reflect a read error. The V and J genes are TRBV4-1 and TRBJ2-3; TRBD2 matches at 11 bases. Germline V gives CDR1 MGHRA, CDR2 YSYEKL. The CDR3 loop spans 15 amino acids. The CDR3 here is CASSQGLAGSDTQYF. The CDR3 region has the DNA TGCGCCAGCAGCCAAGGACTAGCGGGATCAGATACGCAATATTTT.

CDR3 sequence reads: CASRSTGGADTQYF. CDR3 coding DNA: TGTGCCAGCAGGTCTACGGGGGGTGCAGATACGCAGTATTTT. The chain couples TRBV6-6 to TRBJ2-3; 7 positions agree with TRBD2. The length of the CDR3 is 14 residues. Germline assignment: CDR1 MNHNY and CDR2 SVGAGI (reference sequence). Losses at the gene ends were 6 bases for V and 4 bases for J; bases not matched to a gene: 7.